This TCR beta chain came from a study of blood T cell repertoires in COVID-19. Study details: Donors in the United States, Italy and Spain gave samples during acute or convalescent COVID-19. The cDNA or gDNA used as material had been derived from T cells, B-cell-depleted T cells, or PBMCs.

Trimming cost V 6 bases and J 6 bases, with 9 bases left between them. The germline V gene has CDR1 SNHLY and CDR2 FYNNEI. This CDR3 has 12 amino acids. In the original analysis: Estimation of nucleated cell counts relied on the amplification of reference gene primers. Clones were sequenced by immunoSEQ multiplex PCR, and TCRdb holds only the in-frame ones, with some missing. The V and J calls and clone size are taken from that table; D and trimming were inferred from the DNA. The table shows some 320,000 clones, with around 88% occurring only once. Specimen: peripheral blood. The receptor was isolated from a young woman who had recovered from COVID-19. The chain uses TRBV2 and TRBJ2-1; possible D gene TRBD2, 6 bases. The CDR3, as DNA: TGTGCCAGCAGGGAGACTAGCAATGAGCAGTTCTTC. Its translation: CASRETSNEQFF.